These 3 T cell receptor beta chains originate from one sample sequenced in a study of cytomegalovirus exposure and HLA in healthy donors. PCR employed 60 Vbeta and 13 Jbeta primers. Data came from immunoSEQ multiplex PCR; TCRdb stores just in-frame clones and leaves some out. Among roughly 150,000 clones listed, roughly 83% were seen once. Material for sequencing was PBMCs. All receptors come from a woman aged 18-29 years in good health and CMV-seronegative.

V and J are TRBV10-3 and TRBJ2-3; D is possibly TRBD1 (6 bases). The CDR3 loop spans 15 amino acids. Germline V gene sequence: CDR1 ENHRY, CDR2 SYGVKD. V dropped 2 bases and J dropped 0 bases, with 9 bases sitting between them. CDR3 in amino acids: CAISEGQSSTDTQYF. The DNA for the CDR3 is TGTGCCATCAGTGAGGGACAGAGTAGCACAGATACGCAGTATTTT.

The chain couples TRBV6-5 to TRBJ2-7; 7 bases agree with TRBD2. The V and J ends lost 6 bases and 1 base, in that order; junction bases with no gene match: 6. The CDR3 sequence is 14 residues long. The germline V gene has CDR1 MNHEY and CDR2 SVGAGI. CDR3 sequence reads: CASRSRGLSYEQYF. CDR3 nucleotides: TGTGCCAGCAGGTCCCGGGGACTATCCTACGAGCAGTACTTC.

The CDR3 sequence: CASSRSRSPGQGCNNQPQHF. In nucleotides, the CDR3 is TGTGCCAGCAGCCGATCACGTTCCCCGGGACAGGGATGCAACAATCAGCCCCAGCATTTT. The gene calls are TRBV7-6 and TRBJ1-5, with 9 bases aligning to TRBD1. Trimming took 5 bases from V and 3 from J; bases not matched to a gene: 20. Germline CDR1 is SGHVS and CDR2 is FNYEAQ. This CDR3 has 20 residues.